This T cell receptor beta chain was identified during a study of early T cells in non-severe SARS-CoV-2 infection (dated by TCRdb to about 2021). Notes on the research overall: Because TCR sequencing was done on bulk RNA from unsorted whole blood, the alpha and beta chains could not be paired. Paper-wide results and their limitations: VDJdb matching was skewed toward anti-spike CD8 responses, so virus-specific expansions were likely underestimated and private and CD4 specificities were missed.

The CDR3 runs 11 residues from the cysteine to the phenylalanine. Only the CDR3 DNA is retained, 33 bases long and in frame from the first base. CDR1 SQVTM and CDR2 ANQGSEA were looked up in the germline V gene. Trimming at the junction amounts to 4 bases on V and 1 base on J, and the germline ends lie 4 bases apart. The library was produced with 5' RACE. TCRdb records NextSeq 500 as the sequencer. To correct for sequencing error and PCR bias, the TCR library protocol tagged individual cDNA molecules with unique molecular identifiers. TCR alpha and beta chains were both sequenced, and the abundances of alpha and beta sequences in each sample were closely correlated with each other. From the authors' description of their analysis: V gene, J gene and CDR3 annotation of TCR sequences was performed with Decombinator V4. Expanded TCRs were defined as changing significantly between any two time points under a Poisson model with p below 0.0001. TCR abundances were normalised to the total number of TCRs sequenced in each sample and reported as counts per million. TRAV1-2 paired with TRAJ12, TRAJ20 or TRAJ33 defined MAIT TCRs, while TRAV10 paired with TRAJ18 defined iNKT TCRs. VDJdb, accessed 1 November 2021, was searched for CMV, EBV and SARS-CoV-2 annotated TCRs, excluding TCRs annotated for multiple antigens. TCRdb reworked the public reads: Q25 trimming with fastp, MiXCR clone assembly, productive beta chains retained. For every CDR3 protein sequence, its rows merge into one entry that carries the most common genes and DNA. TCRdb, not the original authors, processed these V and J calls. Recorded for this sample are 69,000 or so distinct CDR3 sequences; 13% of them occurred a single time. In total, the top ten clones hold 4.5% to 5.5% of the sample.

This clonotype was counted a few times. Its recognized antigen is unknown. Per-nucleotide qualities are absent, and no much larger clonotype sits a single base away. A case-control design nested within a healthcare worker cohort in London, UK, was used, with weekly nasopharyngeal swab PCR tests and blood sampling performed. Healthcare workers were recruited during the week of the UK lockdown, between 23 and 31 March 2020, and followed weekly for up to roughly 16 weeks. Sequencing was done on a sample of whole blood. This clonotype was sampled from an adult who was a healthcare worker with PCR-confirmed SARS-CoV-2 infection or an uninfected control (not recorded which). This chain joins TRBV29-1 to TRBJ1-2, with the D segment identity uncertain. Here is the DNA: TGCAGCGTTGGGGATAACTATGGCTACACCTTC. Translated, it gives CSVGDNYGYTF. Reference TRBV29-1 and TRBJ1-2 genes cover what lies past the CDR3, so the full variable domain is SAVISQKPSRDICQRGTSLTIQCQVDSQVTMMFWYRQQPGQSLTLIATANQGSEATYESGFVIDKFPISRPNLTFSTLTVSNMSPEDSSIYLCSVGDNYGYTFGSGTRLTVV.